This T cell receptor beta chain originates from a study of blood T cell repertoires in COVID-19. For the study at large: The United States, Italy and Spain provided the acute and convalescent COVID-19 samples.

The CDR3 covers 15 residues. With V trimmed by 6 bases and J by 4 bases, 8 bases remained unmatched. CDR1 and CDR2 (germline): MDHEN, SYDVKM. In the authors' methods: Reference gene primers were amplified, and this amplification served to estimate nucleated cell counts. Sequenced by immunoSEQ multiplex PCR; TCRdb stores in-frame clones only, minus some. V and J calls and clone size are those listed in that table; D and trimming were worked out from the DNA. In the table there are 90,000 to 150,000 clones, approximately 70% of which are singletons. The rearrangement links TRBV28 to TRBJ2-1, with 8 nucleotides matching TRBD2. The sample comprised peripheral blood. This TCR was sampled from a human donor with acute or convalescent COVID-19. The donor label of this sample is uncertain. The DNA of the CDR3 is TGTGCCAGCAGCCCTCCGGGACTAGGGTACAATGAGCAGTTCTTC. Translating gives CASSPPGLGYNEQFF.